These 2 T cell receptor beta chains came from one sample sequenced in a study of T-cell memory formation after mild COVID-19. TCRdb used MiXCR to reprocess the 5' RACE reads, holding one entry per CDR3 protein. The table has 300,000 to 350,000 distinct CDR3 sequences, around 15% seen once; the top ten hold 20% to 25%. The specimen was PBMCs or a T cell subset sorted from them (not recorded which). The receptors shown here come from a man younger than 35 who had mild COVID-19 (a few samples of this study predate the infection). Cell type and time point are not known.

The chain recombines TRBV20-1 with TRBJ2-3, with D maybe TRBD2 (6 bases). Trimming removed 7 bases at V and 6 bases at J, with 14 bases between. The germline gives CDR1 DFQATT, CDR2 SNEGSKA (reference sequence). This CDR3 region has 12 residues. The CDR3 nucleotides read TGCAGTGTTACTCACGGGGGTGATACGCAGTATTTT. Amino acid sequence: CSVTHGGDTQYF.

A few counts support this clonotype. The genes are TRBV5-8 and TRBJ2-1; maybe TRBD2 (6 bases). Germline assignment: CDR1 SGHTS and CDR2 YDEGEE. This CDR3 contains 15 residues. Between the trimmed V and J ends, which lost 4 bases and 0 bases, there was a span of 11 bases. In nucleotides, the CDR3 is TGTGCCAGCAGCCGGCCGGGGGTCTCCTACAATGAGCAGTTCTTC. Its protein is CASSRPGVSYNEQFF.